Below, one T cell receptor beta chain is given with its context. Authors' data handling: Cell counts per sample came from amplifying reference gene primers. Assay: immunoSEQ multiplex PCR; the TCRdb copy retains only in-frame clones and omits some. The V and J calls and clone size were taken over from that table, and D and trimming were inferred from the DNA. The table includes a few hundred thousand clones, roughly 86% detected once. This sample was included in a study of blood T cell repertoires in COVID-19. About the study: The analysed material was cDNA or gDNA that came from T cells, B-cell-depleted T cells, or PBMCs.

Donors were grouped by their self-reported clinical history. The J segment lost 2 bases and the V segment lost 4 bases, leaving 7 bases of the junction unmatched. This CDR3 is built from 16 residues. In germline, CDR1 is MNHNS, CDR2 SASEGT. The sequenced material came from PBMCs or T cells enriched from blood (not recorded which). The chain uses TRBV6-1 and TRBJ2-7; 11 bases are shared with TRBD1. This TCR came from a man under 40 who had recovered from COVID-19. CDR3 in amino acids: CASSVAGTGGTYEQYF. CDR3 in DNA: TGTGCCAGCAGTGTAGCCGGGACAGGGGGGACCTACGAGCAGTACTTC.